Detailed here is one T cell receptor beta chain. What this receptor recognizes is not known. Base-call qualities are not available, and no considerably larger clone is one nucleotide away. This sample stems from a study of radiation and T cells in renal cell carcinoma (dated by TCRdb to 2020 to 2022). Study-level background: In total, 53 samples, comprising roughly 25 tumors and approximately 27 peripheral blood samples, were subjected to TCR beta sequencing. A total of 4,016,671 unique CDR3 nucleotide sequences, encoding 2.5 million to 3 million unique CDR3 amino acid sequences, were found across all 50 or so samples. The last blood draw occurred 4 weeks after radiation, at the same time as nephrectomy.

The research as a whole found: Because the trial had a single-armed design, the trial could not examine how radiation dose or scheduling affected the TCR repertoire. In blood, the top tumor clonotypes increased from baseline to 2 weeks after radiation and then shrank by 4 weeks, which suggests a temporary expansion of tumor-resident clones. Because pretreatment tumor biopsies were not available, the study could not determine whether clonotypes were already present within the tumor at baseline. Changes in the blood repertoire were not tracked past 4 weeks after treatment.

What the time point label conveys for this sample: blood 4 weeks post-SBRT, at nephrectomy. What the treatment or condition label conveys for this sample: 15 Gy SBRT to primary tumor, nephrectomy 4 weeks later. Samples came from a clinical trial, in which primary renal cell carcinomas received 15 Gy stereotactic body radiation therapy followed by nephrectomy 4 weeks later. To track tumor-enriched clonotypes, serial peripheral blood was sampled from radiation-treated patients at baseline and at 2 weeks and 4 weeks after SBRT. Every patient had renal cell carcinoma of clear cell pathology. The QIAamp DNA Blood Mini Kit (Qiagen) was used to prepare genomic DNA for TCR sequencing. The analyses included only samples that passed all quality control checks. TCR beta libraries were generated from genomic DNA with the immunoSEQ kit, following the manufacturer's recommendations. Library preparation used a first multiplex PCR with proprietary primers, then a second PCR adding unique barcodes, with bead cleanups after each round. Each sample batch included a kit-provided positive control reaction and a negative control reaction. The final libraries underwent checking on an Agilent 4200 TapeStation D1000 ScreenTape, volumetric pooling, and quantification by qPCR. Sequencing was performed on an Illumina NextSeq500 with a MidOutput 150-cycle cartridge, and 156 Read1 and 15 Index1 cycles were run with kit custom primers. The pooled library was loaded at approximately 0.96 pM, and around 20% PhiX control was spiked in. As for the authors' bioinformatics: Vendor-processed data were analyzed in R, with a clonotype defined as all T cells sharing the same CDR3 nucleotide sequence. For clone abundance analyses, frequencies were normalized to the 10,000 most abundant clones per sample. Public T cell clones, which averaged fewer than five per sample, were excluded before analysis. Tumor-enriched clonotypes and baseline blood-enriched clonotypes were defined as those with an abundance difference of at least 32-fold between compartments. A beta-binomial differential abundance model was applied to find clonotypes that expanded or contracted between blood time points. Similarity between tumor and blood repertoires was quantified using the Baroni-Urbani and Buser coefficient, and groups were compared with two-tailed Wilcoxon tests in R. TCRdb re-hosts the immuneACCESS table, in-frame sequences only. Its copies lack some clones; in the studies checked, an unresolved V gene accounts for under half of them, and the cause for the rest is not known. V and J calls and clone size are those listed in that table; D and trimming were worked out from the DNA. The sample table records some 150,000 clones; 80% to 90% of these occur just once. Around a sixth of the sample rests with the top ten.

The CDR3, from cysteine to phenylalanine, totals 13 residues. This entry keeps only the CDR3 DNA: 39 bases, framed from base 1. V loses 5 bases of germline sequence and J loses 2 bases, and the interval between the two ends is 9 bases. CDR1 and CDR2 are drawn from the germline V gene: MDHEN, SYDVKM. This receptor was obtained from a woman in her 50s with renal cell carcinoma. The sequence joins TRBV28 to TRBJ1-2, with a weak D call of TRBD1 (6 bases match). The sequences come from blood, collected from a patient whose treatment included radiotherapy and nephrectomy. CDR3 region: CASSTGQNYGYTF. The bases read TGTGCCAGCAGTACCGGACAGAACTATGGCTACACCTTC.